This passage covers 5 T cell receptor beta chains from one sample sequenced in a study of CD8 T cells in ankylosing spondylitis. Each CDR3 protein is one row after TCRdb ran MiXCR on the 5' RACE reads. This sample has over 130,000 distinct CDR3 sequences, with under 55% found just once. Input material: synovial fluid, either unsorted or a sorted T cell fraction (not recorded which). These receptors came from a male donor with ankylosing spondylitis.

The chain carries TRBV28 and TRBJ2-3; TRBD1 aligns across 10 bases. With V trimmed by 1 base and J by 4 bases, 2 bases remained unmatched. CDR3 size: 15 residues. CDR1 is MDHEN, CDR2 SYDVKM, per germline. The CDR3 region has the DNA TGTGCCAGCAGTTTATTGACAGGGGGCGCAGATACGCAGTATTTT. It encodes CASSLLTGGADTQYF.

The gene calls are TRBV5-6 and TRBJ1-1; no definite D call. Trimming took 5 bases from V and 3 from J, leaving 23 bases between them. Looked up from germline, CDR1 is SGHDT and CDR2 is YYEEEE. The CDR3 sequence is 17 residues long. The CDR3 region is CASSQPRKVADDTEAFF. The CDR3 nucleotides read TGTGCCAGCAGTCAACCTCGGAAGGTCGCAGACGACACTGAAGCTTTCTTT.

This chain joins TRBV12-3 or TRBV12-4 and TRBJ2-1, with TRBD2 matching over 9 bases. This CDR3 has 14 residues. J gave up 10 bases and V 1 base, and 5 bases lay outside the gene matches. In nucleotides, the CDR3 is TGTGCCAGCAGTTTAGTTGGCGGGGGGGGCGAGCAGTTCTTC. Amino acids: CASSLVGGGGEQFF.

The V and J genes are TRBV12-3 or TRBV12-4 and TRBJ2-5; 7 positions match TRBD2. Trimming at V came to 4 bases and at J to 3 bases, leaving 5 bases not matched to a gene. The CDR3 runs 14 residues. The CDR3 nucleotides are TGTGCCAGCAGTTACGGGGGGTTGAAAGAGACCCAGTACTTC. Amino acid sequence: CASSYGGLKETQYF.

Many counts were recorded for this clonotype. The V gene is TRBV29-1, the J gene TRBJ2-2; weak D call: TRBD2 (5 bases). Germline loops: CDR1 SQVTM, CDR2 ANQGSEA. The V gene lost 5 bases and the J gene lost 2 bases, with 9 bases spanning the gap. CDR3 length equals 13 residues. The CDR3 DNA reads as TGCAGCGTTTCCGGGGTTAACACCGGGGAGCTGTTTTTT. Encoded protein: CSVSGVNTGELFF.